A single sample is the source of the 22 T cell receptor beta chains below, sequenced in a study of T cells in Graves' hyperthyroidism and ophthalmopathy. RNA transcripts served as the template for amplifying TCR beta CDR3 regions. The study used the HTBI primer set for a first-round RT-PCR of the TCR CDR3. TCRdb called the multiplex PCR reads again in MiXCR, with one record for every CDR3 protein. The sample contains just over 550,000 distinct CDR3 sequences, around 46% of which appear only once. The sample consisted of peripheral blood or thyroid tissue (not recorded which). The receptors shown here come from a woman under 30 with Graves' hyperthyroidism.

Points on this clonotype: One base away lies a much larger clone, so this may be a sequencing read error. The final CDR3 position lacks the conserved phenylalanine or tryptophan, pointing to a likely read error. The rearrangement links TRBV24-1 to TRBJ1-2; 8 nucleotides line up with TRBD1. The CDR3 extends over 14 amino acids. The junction had 5 bases not matched to a gene; V was cut back by 6 bases and J by 3 bases. The germline CDR1 and CDR2 sequences are KGHDR and SFDVKD. The CDR3 DNA is TGTGCCACCAGTTCCGGGACAGGCGACTATGGCTACACCCTC. This translates into CATSSGTGDYGYTL.

A word on this clonotype: One end of the junction fails to match germline, which may point to a read error. The chain recombines TRBV7-2 with TRBJ1-3; D is ambiguous. CDR3 length equals 15 residues. In germline, CDR1 is SGHTA, CDR2 FQGNSA. The CDR3 nucleotides read TGCGCCAGCAGCCAAGGCTTGTGGGCGGGAAACACCATATATTTT. Its translation is CASSQGLWAGNTIYF.

In its sample, this clonotype was seen many times. This chain joins TRBV7-3 and TRBJ1-4; no definite D call. The CDR3 is 14 amino acids. V lost 5 bases and J 6 bases, leaving 13 bases between the germline ends. In germline, CDR1 is SGHTA, CDR2 FQGTGA. The CDR3 sequence: CASSLKRWDEKLFF. The CDR3, as DNA: TGTGCCAGCAGCCTTAAACGATGGGATGAAAAACTGTTTTTT.

This sequence joins TRBV9 and TRBJ1-4; the D is unclear. Germline V gene data show CDR1 as SGDLS and CDR2 as YYNGEE. V lost 4 bases and J lost 8, with 18 bases in between. The CDR3 has 15 amino acids. CDR3 coding DNA: TGTGCCAGCAGCCAAGTGAACAAGGGAGAGGAAAAACTGTTTTTT. Protein product: CASSQVNKGEEKLFF.

The rearrangement joins TRBV5-1 to TRBJ1-2, with D unresolved. This CDR3 spans 14 amino acids. V shed 0 bases and J shed 2 bases, with 8 bases lying between them. Germline V gives CDR1 SGHRS, CDR2 YFSETQ. The CDR3 region has the DNA TGCGCCAGCAGCTTGGATTCGGAAAACTATGGCTACACCTTC. It translates to CASSLDSENYGYTF.

The CDR3 sequence is CATRAGQGETQYF. For the CDR3, the DNA is TGTGCCACCCGAGCAGGACAGGGAGAGACCCAGTACTTC. The chain links TRBV19 to TRBJ2-5; TRBD1 matches at 8 bases. The CDR3 has 13 residues. Germline trimming cut 10 bases from V and 4 bases from J; bases unmatched to any gene: 8. Per germline, CDR1 LNHDA and CDR2 SQIVND (reference sequence).

The chain is built from TRBV25-1 and TRBJ2-7, with 10 bases fitting TRBD1. Germline CDR1 and CDR2: MGHDK and SYGVNS. The V segment lost 3 bases and the J segment 5 bases; nucleotides outside the gene matches: 7. CDR3 length: 15 amino acids. The CDR3 sequence: CASSERQGAGDEQYF. CDR3 bases: TGTGCCAGCAGTGAGCGACAGGGGGCAGGGGACGAGCAGTACTTC.

A word on this clonotype: A read error may be the cause here, since a much bigger clone is one base away. The rearrangement links TRBV2 to TRBJ1-2; D gene uncertain. CDR1 and CDR2 from the germline V gene are SNHLY and FYNNEI. This CDR3 spans 15 amino acids. The V end lost 1 base, the J end lost 3 bases, and 12 bases lay between the germline ends. CDR3 sequence: CASSEGNLSYYGYTF. DNA for the CDR3: TGTGCCAGCAGTGAAGGAAACCTAAGTTACTATGGCTACACCTTC.

This clonotype was seen only a few times. At one of its ends the junction is not consistent with the germline gene, which may arise from a read error. V is TRBV7-9 and J is TRBJ2-7; no definite D call. The CDR3 has 15 residues. The germline V gene has CDR1 SEHNR and CDR2 FQNEAQ (reference sequence). The CDR3, as DNA: TGCGCCAGCAGCTTGGGCCCAACAGAAACGTACGAGCAGTACTTC. This sequence encodes CASSLGPTETYEQYF.

The chain is built from TRBV24-1 and TRBJ2-7, with 8 bases identical to TRBD1. V was pared by 4 bases and J by 4 bases, with 8 bases of the junction left unmatched. There are 15 residues in the CDR3. Looked up from germline, CDR1 is KGHDR and CDR2 is SFDVKD. The CDR3 DNA follows: TGTGCCACCAGTGACTGGGGGACAGGAAGATACGAGCAGTACTTC. Protein sequence: CATSDWGTGRYEQYF.

DNA for the CDR3: TGCAGTGCTAGATGGGACAGCCCCTACGAGCAGTACTTC. Protein sequence: CSARWDSPYEQYF. This sequence joins TRBV20-1 and TRBJ2-7; 7 bases map to TRBD1. CDR3 length equals 13 residues. The germline V gene encodes CDR1 DFQATT and CDR2 SNEGSKA (reference sequence). With V trimmed by 2 bases and J by 2 bases, 3 bases remained unmatched.

This rearrangement joins TRBV15 to TRBJ1-3; D is unresolved. V was clipped by 5 bases and J by 8 bases, with 19 bases between them. Germline V gene lookup returns CDR1 LNHNV and CDR2 YYDKDF (reference sequence). The CDR3 consists of 15 residues. The CDR3 region is CATSRYESYGYTIYF. In DNA form, the CDR3 reads TGTGCCACCAGCCGGTATGAGAGCTATGGCTACACCATATATTTT.

Points on this clonotype: Being one base from a much bigger clone, this may be a read error. This rearrangement joins TRBV14 to TRBJ2-7, with D possibly being TRBD1 (6 bases). The ends were cut back, 4 bases at V and 3 bases at J, with 10 bases in the middle. CDR1 is SGHDN and CDR2 is FVKESK in the germline V gene. The CDR3 runs to 13 residues. CDR3 sequence (DNA): TGTGCCAGCAGCCGGGACACCTACTACGAGCAGTACTTC. The encoded protein is CASSRDTYYEQYF.

This clonotype has a handful of counts. This chain connects TRBV5-5 to TRBJ1-2, with D uncertain. This CDR3 comprises 16 residues. CDR1 is SGHKS and CDR2 is YYEKEE in the germline V gene (reference sequence). V was clipped by 2 bases and J by 0 bases, with 14 bases between them. CDR3 region: CASSLDPPPSNYGYTF. The CDR3 coding sequence is TGTGCCAGCAGCTTAGATCCTCCTCCTTCTAACTATGGCTACACCTTC.

This clonotype appeared a few times. This chain links TRBV7-4 with TRBJ2-7, with D hard to call. Germline CDR1 is SGHVT and CDR2 is SQSDAQ. The CDR3 length is 15 residues. The V and J ends lost 1 base and 3 bases respectively, with 13 bases between them. In nucleotides, the CDR3 is TGTGCCAGCAGCTTAGTTTGGCTATTTAGCTACGAGCAGTACTTC. Protein product: CASSLVWLFSYEQYF.

The chain joins TRBV5-5 to TRBJ2-3, with TRBD1 identical over 7 bases. J was trimmed by 4 bases and V by 2 bases; bases with no gene match: 4. Germline CDR1 is SGHKS and CDR2 is YYEKEE (reference sequence). The CDR3 runs 14 residues. CDR3 residues: CASSFTGESDTQYF. The CDR3 DNA is TGTGCCAGCAGCTTTACAGGGGAATCAGATACGCAGTATTTT.

The chain employs TRBV12-3 or TRBV12-4 and TRBJ1-2, with D unresolved. There are 13 residues in the CDR3. V lost 4 bases and J 2 bases, leaving 8 bases between the germline ends. CDR3 nucleotide sequence: TGTGCCAGCAGTTCCTTGGGGAACTATGGCTACACCTTC. It translates to CASSSLGNYGYTF.

J is TRBJ1-1 and V is TRBV2; no clear D. Between the trimmed V and J ends, which lost 5 bases and 3 bases, there was a span of 7 bases. The length of the CDR3 is 12 residues. Germline V CDR1 and CDR2: SNHLY, FYNNEI. As DNA, the CDR3 is TGTGCCAGCAGTAATACGGACACTGAAGCTTTCTTT. This translates into CASSNTDTEAFF. Full variable domain (remainder filled in from reference TRBV2 and TRBJ1-1): EPEVTQTPSHQVTQMGQEVILRCVPISNHLYFYWYRQILGQKVEFLVSFYNNEISEKSEIFDDQFSVERPDGSNFTLKIRSTKLEDSAMYFCASSNTDTEAFFGQGTRLTVV.

This chain connects TRBV29-1 to TRBJ2-5; D is ambiguous. V was shortened by 7 bases and J by 9 bases, with 15 bases between the two germline ends. Germline V gene sequence: CDR1 SQVTM, CDR2 ANQGSEA. The CDR3 consists of 11 residues. CDR3 sequence: CSDTDGQPQYF. The DNA of the CDR3 is TGCAGCGACACGGACGGTCAGCCCCAGTACTTC.

The chain uses TRBV10-3 and TRBJ1-2; D gene uncertain. The CDR3 is 15 amino acids. V shed 0 bases and J shed 2 bases, with 10 bases lying between them. CDR1 is ENHRY, CDR2 SYGVKD, per germline. The CDR3 DNA sequence: TGTGCCATCAGTGAGTCTTTGGGTGGAAACTATGGCTACACCTTC. Its protein product is CAISESLGGNYGYTF.

V is TRBV20-1 and J is TRBJ1-3; TRBD1 might be the D (5 bases). Between the trimmed V and J ends, which lost 0 bases and 8 bases, there was a span of 5 bases. CDR1 is DFQATT and CDR2 is SNEGSKA in the germline V gene (reference sequence). The CDR3 contains 11 residues. The CDR3 bases are TGCAGTGCTAGAGAGGGGGACACCATATATTTT. This translates into CSAREGDTIYF.

This clonotype showed up just a few times. The rearrangement uses TRBV15 and TRBJ2-7; 7 nucleotides line up with TRBD2. CDR3 length equals 16 residues. V shed 7 bases and J 7 bases; nucleotides not matched to a gene: 19. CDR1 is LNHNV, CDR2 YYDKDF, per germline (reference sequence). CDR3 region: CATKFGGRANTGEQYF. In DNA form, the CDR3 reads TGTGCCACCAAGTTCGGTGGGAGGGCGAACACCGGGGAGCAGTACTTC. The full variable domain, rest sourced from reference TRBV15 and TRBJ2-7, is DAMVIQNPRYQVTQFGKPVTLSCSQTLNHNVMYWYQQKSSQAPKLLFHYYDKDFNNEADTPDNFQSRRPNTSFCFLDIRSPGLGDTAMYLCATKFGGRANTGEQYFGPGTRLTVT.